This T cell receptor beta chain was captured in a study of T-cell memory formation after mild COVID-19. At the level of the study: For the most part, TCR clusters were specific to one donor.

Between the trimmed V and J ends, which lost 7 bases and 5 bases, there was a span of 6 bases. This CDR3 contains 10 residues. CDR1 is SNHLY, CDR2 FYNNEI, per germline. Study results and limitations: Later expanders leaned CD4+, whereas day 15 to 85 contracting clones were balanced CD4/CD8. Prior to infection, memory already included some responding clones, suggesting cross-reactive memory joined.

On this clonotype itself: The antigen is not known.

5'RACE primed at constant segments yielded TCR alpha and TCR beta cDNA libraries bearing sample barcodes and UMIs. One entry per CDR3 protein, called by TCRdb with MiXCR from the 5' RACE reads. The data show about 400,000 distinct CDR3 sequences, under 20% seen once. This sequence originates from a young man who had mild COVID-19 (a few samples of this study predate the infection). Cell type and time point are not known. The V and J genes are TRBV2 and TRBJ2-7, with unresolved D. The specimen sequenced was PBMCs or a T cell subset sorted from them (not recorded which). The CDR3 region is CASTLNEQYF. The CDR3, as DNA: TGTGCCAGCACCTTGAACGAGCAGTACTTC. Supplemented by reference TRBV2 and TRBJ2-7, the full variable domain reads EPEVTQTPSHQVTQMGQEVILRCVPISNHLYFYWYRQILGQKVEFLVSFYNNEISEKSEIFDDQFSVERPDGSNFTLKIRSTKLEDSAMYFCASTLNEQYFGPGTRLTVT.